These 20 T cell receptor beta chains were all obtained from the same sample, sequenced in a study of human T cells and chemical hapten exposure. TCRdb fed the RACE reads into MiXCR, producing one record per CDR3 protein. The repertoire holds tens of thousands of distinct CDR3 sequences, with roughly 12% as singletons. The time point was: pre-sensitization, week 0. Treatment denoted: therapeutic diphenylcyclopropenone sensitization with weekly scalp DPC. The material sequenced was whole blood, taken in connection with sensitization to the hapten diphenylcyclopropenone (DPC). These receptors all stem from a woman aged 30 to 39 with alopecia areata. Some clones in this sample may be carry-over from other donors' samples.

This chain links TRBV29-1 with TRBJ2-7; D unresolved. The V end lost 6 bases, the J end lost 0 bases, and 15 bases lay between the germline ends. This CDR3 has 14 amino acids. Germline V gives CDR1 SQVTM, CDR2 ANQGSEA. In DNA, the CDR3 is TGCAGCGTAGTCACCGGACCCAGCTCCTACGAGCAGTACTTC. Its translation: CSVVTGPSSYEQYF.

This clonotype was picked up many times. The rearrangement uses TRBV18 and TRBJ2-1; TRBD2 matches 7 bases. Trimming at V came to 3 bases and at J to 8 bases, leaving 4 bases not matched to a gene. The CDR3 consists of 13 residues. Germline lookup yields CDR1 KGHSH and CDR2 LQKENI. This chain's CDR3 is CASSPGRAYEQFF. CDR3 sequence (DNA): TGTGCCAGCTCACCTGGGAGGGCCTATGAGCAGTTCTTC.

V usage is TRBV7-9 and J usage is TRBJ2-7; the D gene is possibly TRBD1 (5 bases). V shed 1 base and J shed 13 bases, with 11 bases lying between them. The germline CDR1 and CDR2 sequences are SEHNR and FQNEAQ (reference sequence). This CDR3 has 11 residues. CDR3 bases: TGTGCCAGCAGCTTAGGCTTCAGGGTCTACTTC. Translated: CASSLGFRVYF. Based on the CDR3 plus reference TRBV7-9 and TRBJ2-7, the full variable domain is DTGVSQNPRHKITKRGQNVTFRCDPISEHNRLYWYRQTLGQGPEFLTYFQNEAQLEKSRLLSDRFSAERPKGSFSTLEIQRTEQGDSAMYLCASSLGFRVYFGPGTRLTVT.

This clonotype was seen more than once but under ten times. CDR3 sequence: CASSPVGGAGGDTEAFF. For the CDR3, the DNA is TGTGCCAGCAGTCCCGTTGGAGGGGCTGGGGGTGATACTGAAGCTTTCTTT. The chain uses TRBV6-2 or TRBV6-3 and TRBJ1-1; possible D gene TRBD1, 5 bases. Deletions cut 5 bases from V and 5 bases from J, with 24 bases between. This CDR3 has 17 residues. The germline V gene has CDR1 MNHEY and CDR2 SVGEGT.

The rearrangement links TRBV4-1 to TRBJ2-6; TRBD1 matches 8 bases. J gave up 3 bases and V 0 bases, and 4 bases lay outside the gene matches. The CDR3 sequence is 17 residues long. Per the germline V gene, CDR1 is MGHRA and CDR2 is YSYEKL. The DNA of the CDR3 is TGCGCCAGCAGCCAAGAGACAGGGGTTTTTGGGGCCAACGTCCTGACTTTC. This translates into CASSQETGVFGANVLTF.

The chain joins TRBV3-1 to TRBJ1-1, with TRBD1 matching over 8 bases. CDR3 length: 14 amino acids. V shed 3 bases, J shed 6 bases, and the junction held 6 bases outside the gene matches. Germline V gene sequence: CDR1 LGHDT, CDR2 YNNKEL (reference sequence). CDR3 protein: CASSQTGDRSEAFF. CDR3 nucleotides: TGTGCCAGCAGCCAGACAGGGGACAGGTCTGAAGCTTTCTTT. Supplemented by reference TRBV3-1 and TRBJ1-1, the full variable domain reads DTAVSQTPKYLVTQMGNDKSIKCEQNLGHDTMYWYKQDSKKFLKIMFSYNNKELIINETVPNRFSPKSPDKAHLNLHINSLELGDSAVYFCASSQTGDRSEAFFGQGTRLTVV.

This clonotype was found many times. This chain links TRBV29-1 with TRBJ1-1, with a weak D call TRBD1 (5 bases). The CDR3 has 14 amino acids. V lost 8 bases and J 2 bases, leaving 18 bases between the germline ends. The V gene's germline CDR1 is SQVTM and CDR2 ANQGSEA. The chain's CDR3 is CSIISAGLNTEAFF. The CDR3 DNA sequence: TGCAGCATCATTTCTGCAGGGCTAAACACTGAAGCTTTCTTT.

This clonotype was found a few times. The chain is built from TRBV29-1 and TRBJ1-1, with D perhaps matching TRBD1 (6 bases). V lost 3 bases and J 6 bases, leaving 8 bases between the germline ends. CDR3 length: 11 amino acids. CDR1 and CDR2 (germline): SQVTM, ANQGSEA. In DNA, the CDR3 is TGCAGCGTTGACAGGGGATCTGAAGCTTTCTTT. Residues: CSVDRGSEAFF.

This clonotype was detected ten times or more. This chain joins TRBV6-5 and TRBJ1-1, with 7 bases matching TRBD1. Germline V lookup: CDR1 MNHEY, CDR2 SVGAGI. Germline trimming cut 2 bases from V and 1 base from J; bases unmatched to any gene: 4. The CDR3 spans 15 residues. CDR3 in amino acids: CASSYEGAGNTEAFF. The CDR3 DNA reads as TGTGCCAGCAGTTACGAGGGGGCCGGGAACACTGAAGCTTTCTTT.

The chain carries TRBV7-9 and TRBJ1-6, with D maybe TRBD1 (6 bases). Trimming left V 0 bases short and J 9 bases short, with 15 bases between. The V gene's germline CDR1 is SEHNR and CDR2 FQNEAQ (reference sequence). The CDR3 is made up of 16 amino acids. The CDR3 DNA reads TGTGCCAGCAGCTTAGCCCCAGCGGGGGGCGGTTCACCCCTCCACTTT. Translation: CASSLAPAGGGSPLHF.

This clonotype was found many times. The chain links TRBV5-1 to TRBJ2-5; D may be TRBD2 (6 bases). V was trimmed by 0 bases and J by 1 base, leaving 10 bases between them. This CDR3 has 15 residues. Per germline, CDR1 SGHRS and CDR2 YFSETQ. CDR3 in DNA: TGCGCCAGCAGCTTGGGTCTAGCGAGCCAAGAGACCCAGTACTTC. This sequence encodes CASSLGLASQETQYF.

This clonotype was seen only a few times. V and J are TRBV6-2 or TRBV6-3 and TRBJ2-7; D is possibly TRBD1 (6 bases). V was shortened by 3 bases and J by 0 bases, with 21 bases between the two germline ends. This CDR3 region has 18 residues. The germline CDR1 and CDR2 sequences are MNHEY and SVGEGT. The CDR3 bases are TGTGCCAGCAGTTATTGGGGCTTCCGAGACAGGAGCTCCTACGAGCAGTACTTC. Translating gives CASSYWGFRDRSSYEQYF.

A few counts support this clonotype. The J gene is TRBJ2-3, the V gene TRBV29-1; D is ambiguous. V lost 6 bases and J lost 0, with 13 bases in between. Germline loops: CDR1 SQVTM, CDR2 ANQGSEA. The CDR3 length is 14 residues. In DNA form, the CDR3 reads TGCAGCGTGTGGAGACTCGATAGCACAGATACGCAGTATTTT. This translates into CSVWRLDSTDTQYF.

This clonotype was observed a few times. The chain links TRBV29-1 to TRBJ1-1; D is possibly TRBD1 (5 bases). Looked up from germline, CDR1 is SQVTM and CDR2 is ANQGSEA. The ends were cut back, 5 bases at V and 1 base at J, with 14 bases in the middle. This CDR3 has 14 residues. CDR3 protein: CSVRGRHSNTEAFF. CDR3 nucleotide sequence: TGCAGCGTTCGGGGGAGACATTCGAACACTGAAGCTTTCTTT.

This clonotype occurred many times. This chain joins TRBV20-1 and TRBJ1-1; 7 nucleotides agree with TRBD1. The CDR3 spans 13 residues. Germline values: CDR1 DFQATT, CDR2 SNEGSKA (reference sequence). The junction had 8 bases not matched to a gene; V was cut back by 2 bases and J by 8 bases. DNA for the CDR3: TGCAGTGCTAGAATGAGGTCAGGGGGGGAAGCTTTCTTT. As protein: CSARMRSGGEAFF.

This clonotype was detected only a few times. This chain joins TRBV7-8 and TRBJ2-1, with TRBD1 as a possible D gene (6 bases). The CDR3 has 16 amino acids. The germline gives CDR1 SGHVS, CDR2 FQNEAQ. Trimming removed 5 bases from V and 2 bases from J, with 16 bases in between. The CDR3 here is CASSPRSGAPYNEQFF. The CDR3 bases are TGTGCCAGCAGCCCCAGGTCAGGGGCCCCCTACAATGAGCAGTTCTTC. The whole variable domain, filled in from reference TRBV7-8 and TRBJ2-1, reads GAGVSQSPRYKVAKRGQDVALRCDPISGHVSLFWYQQALGQGPEFLTYFQNEAQLDKSGLPSDRFFAERPEGSVSTLKIQRTQQEDSAVYLCASSPRSGAPYNEQFFGPGTRLTVL.

This clonotype appeared once. The genes are TRBV10-2 and TRBJ2-3; TRBD2 aligns across 10 bases. Per the germline V gene, CDR1 is WSHSY and CDR2 is SAAADI. After removal of 6 bases from V and 1 base from J, the junction contained 4 bases not matched to a gene. This CDR3 contains 15 residues. The CDR3 DNA reads as TGCGCCAGCAGGCCCGGGACTAGCGGCACAGATACGCAGTATTTT. Translating it yields CASRPGTSGTDTQYF.

This clonotype was found many times. The CDR3 region is CASSLDYNEQFF. CDR3 DNA: TGTGCCAGCAGCTTAGACTACAATGAGCAGTTCTTC. The chain uses TRBV7-2 and TRBJ2-1; D call uncertain. The V gene's germline CDR1 is SGHTA and CDR2 FQGNSA. The CDR3 extends over 12 amino acids. Trimming cost V 1 base and J 3 bases, with 1 base left between them.

This clonotype was detected many times. The V call is TRBV7-3, the J call TRBJ2-1; TRBD2 matches at 11 bases. The V segment lost 5 bases and the J segment 10 bases; nucleotides outside the gene matches: 10. Germline V gives CDR1 SGHTA, CDR2 FQGTGA. The CDR3 has 15 residues. The CDR3 nucleotides are TGTGCCAGCAGCGCTGATAGCGGGAGGGCCCGAGAGCAGTTCTTC. Its protein product is CASSADSGRAREQFF.

This chain links TRBV2 with TRBJ1-4; TRBD1 is a possible D gene (5 bases). V dropped 7 bases and J dropped 0 bases, with 12 bases sitting between them. This CDR3 is 15 amino acids long. Germline CDR1 reads SNHLY; CDR2 reads FYNNEI. The DNA for the CDR3 is TGTGCCAGCAATGGGGACGAGGCAACTAATGAAAAACTGTTTTTT. Encoded protein: CASNGDEATNEKLFF.